The sequence of this T cell receptor (beta chain) was determined in a study of preoperative IRX-2 immunotherapy in early breast cancer. This clone has just a few counts. Produced via immunoSEQ multiplex PCR; TCRdb's table is partial and in-frame only. The sample consists of about 98,000 clones, about nine tenths of them appearing once. Per germline, CDR1 LNHNV and CDR2 YYDKDF (reference sequence). V lost 0 bases to trimming and J lost 2 bases, with 11 bases between them. CDR3 length: 16 residues. Indicated treatment: preoperative locoregional IRX-2 cytokine immunotherapy. This phase Ib study tested locoregional IRX-2 cytokine immunotherapy given before surgery.

This sequence originates from a human donor with breast cancer. The J gene is TRBJ1-3, the V gene TRBV15; the D gene is possibly TRBD1 (6 bases). The specimen comprised tumor tissue, sampled after IRX-2 immunotherapy. The CDR3 DNA is TGTGCCACCAGCAGAGATCCCAGGGGTGCTGGAAACACCATATATTTT. It is translated as CATSRDPRGAGNTIYF.